Shown below are 7 T cell receptor beta chains from a single sample sequenced in a study of human T cells and chemical hapten exposure. MiXCR, run by TCRdb on the RACE reads, gives a single entry per CDR3 protein. Among 360,000 or so distinct CDR3 sequences listed, about 6% were seen once. Time point noted: patch test 2, 6 weeks after DPC sensitization. Treatment: therapeutic diphenylcyclopropenone sensitization with weekly scalp DPC. This sample comprised whole blood, obtained in connection with sensitization to the hapten diphenylcyclopropenone (DPC). The receptors shown here come from a woman younger than 35 with alopecia areata. Some clones in this sample may be carry-over from other donors' samples.

This clonotype was observed a handful of times. The CDR3 sequence is CSVAGQSFAAFF. The CDR3 coding sequence is TGCAGCGTTGCGGGACAGTCCTTTGCGGCTTTCTTT. This rearrangement joins TRBV29-1 to TRBJ1-1, with TRBD1 identical over 7 bases. Germline V lookup: CDR1 SQVTM, CDR2 ANQGSEA. V shed 4 bases, J shed 11 bases, and the junction held 10 bases outside the gene matches. This CDR3 spans 12 amino acids.

This clonotype appeared many times. CDR3 sequence: CASSPQGTGDYGYTF. The CDR3 DNA is TGTGCCAGCAGCCCGCAGGGTACAGGGGACTATGGCTACACCTTC. V is TRBV7-2 and J is TRBJ1-2, with 7 nucleotides matching TRBD1. This CDR3 region has 15 residues. Losses at the gene ends were 5 bases for V and 3 bases for J; bases not matched to a gene: 9. Germline V CDR1 and CDR2: SGHTA, FQGNSA.

This sequence joins TRBV10-3 and TRBJ2-7, with 9 bases aligning to TRBD1. This CDR3 comprises 15 residues. The V and J ends lost 2 bases and 6 bases, in that order; junction bases with no gene match: 8. From germline, CDR1 is ENHRY and CDR2 SYGVKD. CDR3 DNA sequence: TGTGCCATCAGTGAGACTGCCGGGACAGGGCCCGAGCAGTACTTC. Encoded protein: CAISETAGTGPEQYF.

This clonotype appeared many times. The V gene is TRBV6-6, the J gene TRBJ1-5, with D possibly being TRBD1 (5 bases). The germline V and J ends were trimmed by 0 bases and 15 bases, with 15 bases remaining between them. There are 13 residues in the CDR3. CDR1 is MNHNY and CDR2 is SVGAGI in the germline V gene (reference sequence). Here the CDR3 DNA reads TGTGCCAGCAGTTACTCGGGGGACCCACTCACGCATTTT. Protein product: CASSYSGDPLTHF.

In its sample, this clonotype was seen many times. The chain carries TRBV21-1 and TRBJ1-6. TRBV21-1 is a listed pseudogene. The CDR3 sequence is 13 residues long. The CDR3 nucleotides read TGTGCCAGCAGCATAGATTCCCGCGGACCCCTCCACTTT. Its protein product is CASSIDSRGPLHF.

This clonotype showed up many times. The chain carries TRBV6-2 or TRBV6-3 and TRBJ1-3; D may be TRBD1 (5 bases). Looked up from germline, CDR1 is MNHEY and CDR2 is SVGEGT. Trimming took 0 bases from V and 8 from J, leaving 17 bases between them. This CDR3 is 16 amino acids long. The CDR3 DNA follows: TGTGCCAGCAGTTACTCGCCAGGCGCTGGAGGGGACACCATATATTTT. It codes for CASSYSPGAGGDTIYF.

This clonotype was seen only a few times. The rearrangement uses TRBV29-1 and TRBJ2-1, with 10 bases fitting TRBD2. The V segment lost 6 bases and the J segment 7 bases; nucleotides outside the gene matches: 6. Germline loops: CDR1 SQVTM, CDR2 ANQGSEA. This CDR3 region has 13 residues. In nucleotides, the CDR3 is TGCAGCGTAAGCGGGGGGGCCGTGAATGAGCAGTTCTTC. Translation: CSVSGGAVNEQFF.